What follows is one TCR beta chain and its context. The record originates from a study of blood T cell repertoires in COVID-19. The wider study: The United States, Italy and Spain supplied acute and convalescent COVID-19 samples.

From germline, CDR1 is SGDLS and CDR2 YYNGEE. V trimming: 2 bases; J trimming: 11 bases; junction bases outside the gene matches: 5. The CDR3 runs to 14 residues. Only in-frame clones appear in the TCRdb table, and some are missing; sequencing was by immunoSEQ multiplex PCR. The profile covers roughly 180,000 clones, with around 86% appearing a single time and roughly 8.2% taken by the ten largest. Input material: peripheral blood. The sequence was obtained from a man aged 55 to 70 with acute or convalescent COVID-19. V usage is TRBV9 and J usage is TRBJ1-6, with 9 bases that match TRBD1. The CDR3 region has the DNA TGTGCCAGCAGCGTCGGGACAGGGCAGACACCCCTCCACTTT. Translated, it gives CASSVGTGQTPLHF.